The 6 T cell receptor beta chains listed next were all sequenced from one sample in a study of vaccination effects on CD4 cells after COVID-19. Expansion with viral peptide pools was applied to antigen-specific CD4+ T cells by the ViraFEST assay prior to sequencing. Culturing for more than 9 days preceded CD4+ T cell isolation. Of the BNT162b2 and mRNA-1273 vaccines, participants received two doses of one or the other. TCRdb's copy holds only in-frame clones and misses some; the assay was immunoSEQ multiplex PCR. The sample includes 64,000 or so clones, about 73% of them seen just once. Antigens of these TCRs are unknown. Sequences were derived from CD4+ T cells from PBMCs cultured with HCoV-OC43 spike peptides, sampled after COVID-19 vaccination. Subset noted: HCoV-OC43 spike overlapping peptide pool stimulation. All receptors come from a human donor who received a COVID-19 vaccine.

The chain has TRBV19 and TRBJ2-2, with D perhaps matching TRBD2 (6 bases). The CDR3 has 16 residues. Germline lookup yields CDR1 LNHDA and CDR2 SQIVND (reference sequence). The V and J ends lost 1 base and 1 base respectively, with 10 bases between them. CDR3 in amino acids: CASSIGGERNTGELFF. In nucleotides, the CDR3 is TGTGCCAGTAGTATAGGCGGGGAGCGGAACACCGGGGAGCTGTTTTTT.

The chain has TRBV19 and TRBJ1-2; weak D call: TRBD1 (6 bases). CDR3 length: 15 amino acids. The germline CDR1 and CDR2 sequences are LNHDA and SQIVND (reference sequence). V was clipped by 3 bases and J by 8 bases, with 19 bases between them. In DNA form, the CDR3 reads TGTGCCAGTAGTATCAGTTGGGGGGCATCTAGGGGCTACACCTTC. Translation: CASSISWGASRGYTF.

The genes are TRBV5-1 and TRBJ1-6, with D possibly being TRBD1 (5 bases). This CDR3 contains 14 residues. Deletions cut 4 bases from V and 7 bases from J, with 12 bases between. Germline V gene lookup returns CDR1 SGHRS and CDR2 YFSETQ. CDR3: CASSPGEKNSPLHF. For the CDR3, the DNA is TGCGCCAGCAGCCCGGGGGAAAAGAATTCACCCCTCCACTTT.

The chain joins TRBV6-5 to TRBJ1-5; 7 nucleotides agree with TRBD1. The CDR3 covers 16 residues. The germline V gene has CDR1 MNHEY and CDR2 SVGAGI. The junction had 10 bases not matched to a gene; V was cut back by 4 bases and J by 4 bases. CDR3: CASSFPTGVGNQPQHF. CDR3 sequence (DNA): TGTGCCAGCAGTTTCCCAACAGGGGTCGGGAATCAGCCCCAGCATTTT.

This CDR3 is CARDRSRSLV. The DNA for the CDR3 is TGCGCTAGAGACCGGAGCCGGAGCCTCGTC. V usage is TRBV23-1 and J usage is TRBJ2-7, with D unresolved. TRBV23-1 is filed as an ORF, its function uncertain. The length of the CDR3 is 10 residues.

This sequence joins TRBV2 and TRBJ1-5, with D perhaps TRBD1 (5 bases). This CDR3 comprises 14 residues. Trimming stripped 8 bases from V and 5 bases from J, with 16 bases between. Germline CDR1 SNHLY, CDR2 FYNNEI. This chain's CDR3 is CASGIEGGDQPQHF. CDR3 nucleotides: TGTGCCAGCGGGATAGAGGGAGGGGATCAGCCCCAGCATTTT.